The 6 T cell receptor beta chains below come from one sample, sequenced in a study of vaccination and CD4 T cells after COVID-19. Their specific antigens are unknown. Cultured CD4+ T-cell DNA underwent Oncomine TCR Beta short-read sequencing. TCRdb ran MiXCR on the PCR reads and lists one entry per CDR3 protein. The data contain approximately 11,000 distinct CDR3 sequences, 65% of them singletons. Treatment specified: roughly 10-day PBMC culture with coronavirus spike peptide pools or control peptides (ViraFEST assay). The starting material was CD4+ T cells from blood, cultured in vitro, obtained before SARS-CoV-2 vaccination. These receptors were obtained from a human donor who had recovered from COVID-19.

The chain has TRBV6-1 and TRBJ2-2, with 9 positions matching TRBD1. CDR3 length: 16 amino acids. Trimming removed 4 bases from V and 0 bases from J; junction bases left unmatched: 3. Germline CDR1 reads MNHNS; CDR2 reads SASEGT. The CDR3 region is CASSGTGDANTGELFF. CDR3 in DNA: TGTGCCAGCAGTGGGACAGGGGACGCGAACACCGGGGAGCTGTTTTTT.

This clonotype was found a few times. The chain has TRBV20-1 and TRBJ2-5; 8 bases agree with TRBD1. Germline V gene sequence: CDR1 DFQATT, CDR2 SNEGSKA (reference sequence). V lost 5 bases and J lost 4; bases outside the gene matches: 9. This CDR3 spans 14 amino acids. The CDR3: CSAAAGQGRETQYF. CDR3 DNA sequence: TGCAGTGCTGCGGCTGGACAGGGTAGAGAGACCCAGTACTTC.

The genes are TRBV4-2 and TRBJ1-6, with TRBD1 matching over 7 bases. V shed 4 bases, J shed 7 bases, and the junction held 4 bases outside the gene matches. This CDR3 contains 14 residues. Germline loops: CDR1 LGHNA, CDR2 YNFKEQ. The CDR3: CASSPGQENSPLHF. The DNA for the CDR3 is TGTGCCAGCAGCCCAGGACAGGAAAATTCACCCCTCCACTTT.

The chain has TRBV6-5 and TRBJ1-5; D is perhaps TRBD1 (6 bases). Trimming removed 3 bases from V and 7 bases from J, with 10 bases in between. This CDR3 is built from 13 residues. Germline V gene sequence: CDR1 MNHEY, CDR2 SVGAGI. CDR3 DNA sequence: TGTGCCAGCAGTTATGGGGGCCGGCAGCCCCAGCATTTT. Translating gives CASSYGGRQPQHF.

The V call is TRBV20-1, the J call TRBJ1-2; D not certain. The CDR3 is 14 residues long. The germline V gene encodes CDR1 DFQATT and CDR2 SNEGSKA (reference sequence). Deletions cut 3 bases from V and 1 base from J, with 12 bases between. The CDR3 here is CSARTVQLNYGYTF. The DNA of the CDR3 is TGCAGTGCTAGGACCGTTCAGCTTAACTATGGCTACACCTTC.

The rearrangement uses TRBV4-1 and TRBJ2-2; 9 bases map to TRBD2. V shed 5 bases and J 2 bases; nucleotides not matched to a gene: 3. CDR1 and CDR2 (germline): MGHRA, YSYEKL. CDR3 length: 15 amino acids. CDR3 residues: CASSGLAGNTGELFF. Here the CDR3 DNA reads TGCGCCAGCAGCGGGCTAGCGGGAAACACCGGGGAGCTGTTTTTT.